This T cell receptor beta chain was identified during a study of blood T cell repertoires in COVID-19. As for the study in general: The United States, Italy and Spain provided the acute and convalescent COVID-19 samples. PBMCs, B-cell-depleted T cells, or T cells provided the cDNA or gDNA that made up the material.

The CDR3 covers 17 residues. Trimming left V 1 base short and J 5 bases short, with 18 bases between. Germline V gene sequence: CDR1 LNHDA, CDR2 SQIVND (reference sequence). In the study's own analysis: Scientists estimated how many nucleated cells there were by amplifying reference gene primers. Libraries were prepared by immunoSEQ multiplex PCR; TCRdb keeps only in-frame clonotypes and omits some of them. The D gene and trimming were derived from the DNA, and the V and J assignments and clone size from that table. The sample includes hundreds of thousands of clones, around 80% of them seen just once.

The receptor comes from a woman of 80 years or more with acute or convalescent COVID-19. The rearrangement links TRBV19 to TRBJ1-5; perhaps TRBD1 as D (6 bases). What was sequenced was peripheral blood. The CDR3 sequence: CASSIVRGTGGHQPQHF. CDR3 bases: TGTGCCAGTAGTATAGTGAGGGGGACCGGCGGCCATCAGCCCCAGCATTTT.